This is a list of T cell receptor beta chains from one sample in a study of vaccination and CD4 T cells after COVID-19. TCRdb ran MiXCR on the PCR reads and lists one entry per CDR3 protein. Of around 8,400 distinct CDR3 sequences listed, roughly 60% are singletons. These TCRs are of unknown antigen specificity. The material sequenced was CD4+ T cells from blood, cultured in vitro. These receptors originate from a human donor who had recovered from COVID-19. The CDR3 runs from the conserved cysteine through the conserved F or W. D genes are given only for firm matches. Clone size is given for some rows only: seen once, a few or many times, or a class if the clone is expanded.

>-|-|TRBV15|TRBJ2-6
TGTGCCACCAGCAGAGATGAGGGTGTCTCTGGGGCCAACGTCCTGACTTTC
CATSRDEGVSGANVLTF
>-|TRBD1|TRBV12-3/TRBV12-4|TRBJ1-5
TGTGCCAGCAGTCCGGGGACAGGCTCCGGTTTGCCCCAGCATTTT
CASSPGTGSGLPQHF
>-|-|TRBV7-8|TRBJ1-6
TGTGCCAGCAGCTTAACACAGAATAATTCACCCCTCCACTTT
CASSLTQNNSPLHF
>-|-|TRBV10-3|TRBJ2-7
TGTGCCACCGGGAACGATTTCTCCTACGAGCAGTACTTC
CATGNDFSYEQYF
>once|TRBD2|TRBV20-1|TRBJ2-7
TGCAGTGCTAGAGTTCGGGGGACTAGCGGAACCTACGAGCAGTACTTC
CSARVRGTSGTYEQYF
>-|-|TRBV11-3|TRBJ2-7
TGTGCCAGCAGTCCCTACGGGGACCAGTACGAGCAGTACTTC
CASSPYGDQYEQYF
>-|-|TRBV4-1|TRBJ1-3
TGCGCCAGCAGCCAAGTACAGGATACTGGAAACACCATATATTTT
CASSQVQDTGNTIYF
>few|-|TRBV20-1|TRBJ1-5
TGCAGTGCTAGAGATAACGGCCTACCAGACCGGCCCCAGCATTTT
CSARDNGLPDRPQHF
>-|-|TRBV4-1|TRBJ1-6
TGCGCCAGCAGCCAGACTTTCCGGGCCGCTAATTCACCCCTCCACTTT
CASSQTFRAANSPLHF
>few|-|TRBV20-1|TRBJ1-5
TGCAGTGCTCGGGCGGGGGGCCCGGGTCAGCCCCAGCATTTT
CSARAGGPGQPQHF
>-|-|TRBV2|TRBJ1-2
TGTGCCAGCAGTTCCACAGGACTTCGGTATGGCTACACCTTC
CASSSTGLRYGYTF
>-|-|TRBV11-3|TRBJ1-3
TGTGCCAGCAGCCCCCTTTCCGGAAACACCATATATTTT
CASSPLSGNTIYF
>few|TRBD1|TRBV20-1|TRBJ1-6
TGCAGTGCTAGCGACAGAAGACAGGGGGGAAGTTCACCCCTCCACTTT
CSASDRRQGGSSPLHF
>-|TRBD2|TRBV18|TRBJ2-5
TGTGCCAGCTCCCCCGGACTAGCGGGAGAGGGGGAGACCCAGTACTTC
CASSPGLAGEGETQYF
>few|-|TRBV6-1|TRBJ1-2
TGTGCCAGCAGTGAAGAAAGGACAGTAGGTGGCTACACCTTC
CASSEERTVGGYTF
>few|-|TRBV27|TRBJ2-2
TGTGCCAGCAGCCCTTGGGCAAGCACCGGGGAGCTGTTTTTT
CASSPWASTGELFF
>-|-|TRBV19|TRBJ1-3
TGTGCCAGTAGTATAGATCGACGAGGGGCTGGAAACACCATATATTTT
CASSIDRRGAGNTIYF
>few|TRBD2|TRBV7-9|TRBJ2-3
TGTGCCAGCAGCTGGCTCATAGCGGGAGGGCAAGATACGCAGTATTTT
CASSWLIAGGQDTQYF
>few|TRBD1|TRBV14|TRBJ1-2
TGTGCCAGCAGCCAAGAGATTGGGACAGACTCCTATGGCTACACCTTC
CASSQEIGTDSYGYTF
>once|-|TRBV6-1|TRBJ1-2
TGTGCCAGCAGTGAAGACGGGAAATCCTATGGCTACACCTTC
CASSEDGKSYGYTF
>-|-|TRBV25-1|TRBJ2-5
TGTGCCAGCAGTTCCTCCGGGACCAAGAAAGAGACCCAGTACTTC
CASSSSGTKKETQYF
>-|-|TRBV7-8|TRBJ2-2
TGTGCCAGCAGGATTATGTCGAACACCGGGGAGCTGTTTTTT
CASRIMSNTGELFF
>large|-|TRBV28|TRBJ1-5
TGTGCCAGCACCCTCCGCTTTCGGGGGGGCAATCAGCCCCAGCATTTT
CASTLRFRGGNQPQHF
>few|-|TRBV20-1|TRBJ1-2
TGCAGTGCTAGACGCTCTACAGGGGGCTACACCTTC
CSARRSTGGYTF
>-|TRBD1|TRBV19|TRBJ2-2
TGTGCCAGTAATAACAGGGGAGCCGCCGGGGAGCTGTTTTTT
CASNNRGAAGELFF
>-|-|TRBV28|TRBJ1-1
TGTGCCAGCAGTTTATGGCCCCTCCGACAGCAGTTACCGAAGAACACTGAAGCTTTCTTT
CASSLWPLRQQLPKNTEAFF
>-|-|TRBV5-4|TRBJ2-7
TGTGCCAGCAGCTTGGGCGGTATCGTCTACGAGCAGTACTTC
CASSLGGIVYEQYF
>-|TRBD1|TRBV20-1|TRBJ2-3
TGCAGTGCTAAGGTGGGGTCTTGGGGACAGAGCTTCACAGATACGCAGTATTTT
CSAKVGSWGQSFTDTQYF
>-|TRBD1|TRBV7-2|TRBJ1-6
TGTGCCAGCAGCCGGGACAGGGCTAATTCACCCCTCCACTTT
CASSRDRANSPLHF
>-|TRBD2|TRBV7-9|TRBJ2-5
TGTGCCAGCAGTCTAGCGGGAGTTTTCGAGACCCAGTACTTC
CASSLAGVFETQYF
>-|TRBD1|TRBV6-1|TRBJ2-2
TGTGCCAGCAGTGTCTCCGGGACAGCACCCACCGGGGAGCTGTTTTTT
CASSVSGTAPTGELFF
>-|-|TRBV24-1|TRBJ2-5
TGTGCCACCTCGATGGGAAAAGGGGGGACCCAGTACTTC
CATSMGKGGTQYF
>-|TRBD1|TRBV6-2/TRBV6-3|TRBJ1-1
TGTGCCAGCAGCGAGACAGGGGACACTGAAGCTTTCTTT
CASSETGDTEAFF
>-|TRBD1|TRBV2|TRBJ2-7
TGTGCCAGCAGTGAAACTTTCCTGACAGGGGACTCTTACGAGCAGTACTTC
CASSETFLTGDSYEQYF
>few|TRBD2|TRBV28|TRBJ2-7
TGTGCCAGCTTGACTAGCGGGAGCCACGAGCAGTACTTC
CASLTSGSHEQYF
>few|TRBD2|TRBV6-2/TRBV6-3|TRBJ2-7
TGTGCCAGCAGTTACTCGACCGGGGGGGCCCCAAGCTCCTACGAGCAGTACTTC
CASSYSTGGAPSSYEQYF
>few|-|TRBV6-2/TRBV6-3|TRBJ1-5
TGTGCCAGCAGTTACGGTAACCAGCCCCAGCATTTT
CASSYGNQPQHF
>-|-|TRBV2|TRBJ2-5
TGTGCCAGCAGCATTACAGAGACCCAGTACTTC
CASSITETQYF
>few|TRBD2|TRBV20-1|TRBJ2-5
TGCAGTGCGCCGGACGGGGGGGAGGCCCAGTACTTC
CSAPDGGEAQYF
>-|-|TRBV5-5|TRBJ2-2
TGTGCCAGCAGCTTGCCGAGGGGCCTACTGAACACCGGGGAGCTGTTTTTT
CASSLPRGLLNTGELFF
>-|TRBD1|TRBV27|TRBJ2-3
TGTGCCAGCAGTTTATCCCTACCAGGTCTGCGGGACAGGGATCCAGATACGCAGTATTTT
CASSLSLPGLRDRDPDTQYF
>-|-|TRBV28|TRBJ2-2
TGTGCCAGCGAAGCGGGCAACACCGGGGAGCTGTTTTTT
CASEAGNTGELFF
>-|-|TRBV12-5|TRBJ1-1
TGTGCTAGTGGCCAGGGGATAATGAACACTGAAGCTTTCTTT
CASGQGIMNTEAFF
>-|-|TRBV19|TRBJ1-5
TGTGCCAGTAGTTCCCACAGCCCCTCGGGCAATCAGCCCCAGCATTTT
CASSSHSPSGNQPQHF
>-|TRBD1|TRBV20-1|TRBJ1-1
TGCAGTGCTAGGAGTAGGGGGCTTGGTGACACTGAAGCTTTCTTT
CSARSRGLGDTEAFF